One and the same sample provided the 17 T cell receptor beta chains below, sequenced in a study of T cells in tuberculosis. Produced via immunoSEQ multiplex PCR; TCRdb's table is partial and in-frame only. This sample carries some 34,000 clones, roughly 92% of them seen once, and the ten largest clones take 6.5% to 8.5%. Sequencing was done on a sample of PBMCs. The receptors stem from a donor between 5 and 29 years old with latent tuberculosis or without tuberculosis infection.

The V and J genes are TRBV28 and TRBJ1-2; D remains ambiguous. Trimming removed 6 bases from V and 11 bases from J, with 25 bases in between. The V gene's germline CDR1 is MDHEN and CDR2 SYDVKM. CDR3 length: 15 residues. CDR3 DNA: TGTGCCAGCAGCGAGTACCGGTCCCCCTCCGCGTGGTACACCTTC. Translation gives CASSEYRSPSAWYTF.

The chain carries TRBV11-3 and TRBJ1-3, with 9 bases identical to TRBD1. Germline CDR1 reads SGHNT; CDR2 reads YENEEA. V gave up 4 bases and J gave up 8 bases; unmatched junction bases: 3. The CDR3 runs to 13 residues. CDR3: CASSSRDRDTIYF. The DNA of the CDR3 is TGTGCCAGCAGCTCCCGGGACAGGGACACCATATATTTT.

The chain couples TRBV4-2 to TRBJ2-3; no firm D call. The CDR3 contains 16 residues. Trimming pared 0 bases from V and 4 bases from J, leaving 14 bases between. Germline values: CDR1 LGHNA, CDR2 YNFKEQ. CDR3 bases: TGTGCCAGCAGCCAAGAGAATGGGCCCCAGGCAGATACGCAGTATTTT. Its translation is CASSQENGPQADTQYF.

This chain connects TRBV15 to TRBJ2-2, with 7 bases matching TRBD2. V gave up 0 bases and J gave up 6 bases; unmatched junction bases: 10. Germline CDR1 and CDR2: LNHNV and YYDKDF (reference sequence). The CDR3 is made up of 17 amino acids. The CDR3 is CATSRDLAGSGPGELFF. For the CDR3, the DNA is TGTGCCACCAGCAGAGATTTGGCGGGTAGCGGGCCCGGGGAGCTGTTTTTT. Together with reference TRBV15 and TRBJ2-2, the CDR3 gives the full variable domain: DAMVIQNPRYQVTQFGKPVTLSCSQTLNHNVMYWYQQKSSQAPKLLFHYYDKDFNNEADTPDNFQSRRPNTSFCFLDIRSPGLGDTAMYLCATSRDLAGSGPGELFFGEGSRLTVL.

This clone appeared a single time. The V gene is TRBV7-6, the J gene TRBJ1-5, with TRBD1 matching 7 bases. CDR1 is SGHVS and CDR2 is FNYEAQ in the germline V gene. The V gene end was trimmed by 1 base and the J gene end by 0 bases; junction bases not matched to a gene: 12. The CDR3 totals 19 residues. This CDR3 reads CASSLDIPGQTYSNQPQHF. The CDR3 DNA is TGTGCCAGCAGCTTAGACATCCCGGGACAGACCTATAGCAATCAGCCCCAGCATTTT.

The chain recombines TRBV23-1 with TRBJ2-5; D unresolved. TRBV23-1 is sorted into the ORF group, with uncertain function. Between the trimmed V and J ends, which lost 2 bases and 0 bases, there was a span of 19 bases. There are 18 residues in the CDR3. CDR3 DNA sequence: TGCGCCAGCAGTCAAAGTGTCCGGTCCCGATTCGACCAAGAGACCCAGTACTTC. It is translated as CASSQSVRSRFDQETQYF.

The rearrangement links TRBV5-5 to TRBJ1-2; D ambiguous. Trimming took 0 bases from V and 0 from J, leaving 3 bases between them. Germline loops: CDR1 SGHKS, CDR2 YYEKEE (reference sequence). The CDR3 spans 13 residues. The DNA for the CDR3 is TGTGCCAGCAGCTTGGCATCTAACTATGGCTACACCTTC. Its translation: CASSLASNYGYTF.

This clone has just one count. The rearrangement uses TRBV11-2 and TRBJ1-5; 8 bases match TRBD1. The germline V gene has CDR1 SGHAT and CDR2 FQNNGV. V shed 5 bases and J 7 bases; nucleotides not matched to a gene: 13. There are 16 residues in the CDR3. CDR3 region: CASSDLDRGSGQPQHF. The CDR3 DNA sequence: TGTGCCAGCAGCGATCTCGACAGGGGATCGGGGCAGCCCCAGCATTTT.

CDR3 in amino acids: CASSLVSGNQPQHF. CDR3 nucleotide sequence: TGTGCCAGCAGCTTAGTATCGGGTAATCAGCCCCAGCATTTT. The chain combines TRBV7-2 with TRBJ1-5; D remains unclear. Trimming removed 1 base at V and 4 bases at J, with 8 bases between. This CDR3 region has 14 residues. Germline CDR1 reads SGHTA; CDR2 reads FQGNSA.

The chain has TRBV5-1 and TRBJ2-7, with 8 bases that match TRBD1. The CDR3 has 13 residues. V lost 4 bases and J lost 3; bases outside the gene matches: 3. Germline V gives CDR1 SGHRS, CDR2 YFSETQ. CDR3 residues: CASSQQGVYEQYF. CDR3 sequence (DNA): TGCGCCAGCAGCCAACAGGGGGTCTACGAGCAGTACTTC.

The CDR3 DNA sequence: TGTGCCAGTAGCATCCCGGGAGGCGTTTTCGAGCAGTACTTC. Encoded protein: CASSIPGGVFEQYF. The chain recombines TRBV19 with TRBJ2-7, with 7 nucleotides matching TRBD2. After removal of 6 bases from V and 6 bases from J, the junction contained 11 bases not matched to a gene. The CDR3 totals 14 residues. The germline gives CDR1 LNHDA, CDR2 SQIVND (reference sequence).

This clone was counted a few times. V gene TRBV7-3 combines with J gene TRBJ1-2, with 7 bases that match TRBD1. Trimming removed 4 bases from V and 8 bases from J; junction bases left unmatched: 10. CDR1 is SGHTA and CDR2 is FQGTGA in the germline V gene. CDR3 length: 14 amino acids. The CDR3 reads CASSSTGTESGYTF. Here the CDR3 DNA reads TGTGCCAGCAGCTCAACCGGGACAGAGTCAGGCTACACCTTC.

To note about this clone: Germline is not matched at one junction end, which may reflect a read error. The J gene is TRBJ2-7, the V gene TRBV30, with D possibly matching TRBD1 (5 bases). This CDR3 is 15 amino acids long. In germline, CDR1 is GTSNPN, CDR2 SVGIG (reference sequence). CDR3 DNA sequence: TGTGCCTGGAGTGTCTCTCGGCAGGGAAAGTCTGGGATGTGGTTC. This gives the protein CAWSVSRQGKSGMWF.

The chain carries TRBV13 and TRBJ1-2; D remains ambiguous. CDR3 length: 15 residues. Trimming removed 3 bases at V and 2 bases at J, with 13 bases between. Looked up from germline, CDR1 is PRHDT and CDR2 is FYEKMQ (reference sequence). CDR3 region: CASSFYTVRNYGYTF. The CDR3 region has the DNA TGTGCCAGCAGCTTTTATACGGTACGGAACTATGGCTACACCTTC.

The chain uses TRBV5-6 and TRBJ1-4; 7 bases agree with TRBD1. This CDR3 comprises 14 residues. The J segment lost 8 bases and the V segment lost 2 bases, leaving 6 bases of the junction unmatched. The germline CDR1 and CDR2 sequences are SGHDT and YYEEEE. CDR3 DNA: TGTGCCAGCAGCTTCCCAGGGGGAAGGGAAAAACTGTTTTTT. It yields the protein CASSFPGGREKLFF. The variable domain in full, with the rest retrieved from reference TRBV5-6 and TRBJ1-4, is DAGVTQSPTHLIKTRGQQVTLRCSPKSGHDTVSWYQQALGQGPQFIFQYYEEEERQRGNFPDRFSGHQFPNYSSELNVNALLLGDSALYLCASSFPGGREKLFFGSGTQLSVL.

In its sample, this clone was seen once. J is TRBJ2-3 and V is TRBV9, with TRBD2 matching 9 bases. CDR1 and CDR2 from the germline V gene are SGDLS and YYNGEE. Trimming took 0 bases from V and 3 from J; bases not matched to a gene: 8. The CDR3 sequence is 17 residues long. CDR3 sequence reads: CASSVAWRGGPTDTQYF. DNA for the CDR3: TGTGCCAGCAGCGTAGCTTGGCGGGGGGGCCCGACAGATACGCAGTATTTT.

The J gene is TRBJ1-2, the V gene TRBV6-6; 11 positions match TRBD1. V shed 6 bases and J 7 bases; nucleotides not matched to a gene: 4. CDR1 and CDR2 from the germline V gene are MNHNY and SVGAGI (reference sequence). The CDR3 length is 13 residues. The CDR3 here is CASSEGQGGGYTF. The CDR3 DNA reads as TGTGCCAGCAGCGAGGGACAGGGGGGTGGCTACACCTTC.